This T cell receptor beta chain is drawn from a study of T cells in narcolepsy. Findings and caveats of the study: Autoreactive clonotypes reportedly recurred in blood of same and different patients, not controls.

The protocol was immunoSEQ multiplex PCR, while the TCRdb copy is restricted to in-frame clones and leaves out a portion. The table records roughly 34,000 clones, about 80% of them present only once. The count of this clone is one. Its specificity is unknown. The TCR comes from a human donor with narcolepsy. Sequenced: CD45RA- memory CD4+ T cells from PBMCs.

The CDR3 here is CASSPGTGVFEQYF. CDR3 DNA: TGTGCCAGCAGCCCCGGGACAGGGGTGTTCGAGCAGTACTTC. The chain combines TRBV5-4 with TRBJ2-7; 10 bases are a match to TRBD1. Germline V gene lookup returns CDR1 SGHNT and CDR2 YYREEE (reference sequence). The CDR3 spans 14 residues. V lost 4 bases, J lost 6 bases, and 7 bases stayed unmatched. The variable domain in full, completed from reference TRBV5-4 and TRBJ2-7, reads ETGVTQSPTHLIKTRGQQVTLRCSSQSGHNTVSWYQQALGQGPQFIFQYYREEENGRGNFPPRFSGLQFPNYSSELNVNALELDDSALYLCASSPGTGVFEQYFGPGTRLTVT.